The 28 T cell receptor beta chains below were found in one sample sequenced in a study of tumor T cells in aggressive B-cell lymphoma. Sequenced by immunoSEQ multiplex PCR; TCRdb stores in-frame clones only, minus some. The sample carries around 5,800 clones, over 65% recorded once. The sequencing input was tumor tissue. The receptor source for this set is an adult with diffuse large B cell lymphoma.

The chain uses TRBV5-8 and TRBJ2-2; 11 nucleotides agree with TRBD2. The germline gives CDR1 SGHTS, CDR2 YDEGEE. V shed 0 bases, J shed 5 bases, and the junction held 3 bases outside the gene matches. The CDR3 consists of 16 residues. The CDR3 loop reads CASSLGLAGWTGELFF. DNA for the CDR3: TGTGCCAGCAGCTTGGGACTAGCGGGATGGACCGGGGAGCTGTTTTTT. Full variable domain (rest looked up from reference TRBV5-8 and TRBJ2-2): EAGVTQSPTHLIKTRGQQATLRCSPISGHTSVYWYQQALGLGLQFLLWYDEGEERNRGNFPPRFSGRQFPNYSSELNVNALELEDSALYLCASSLGLAGWTGELFFGEGSRLTVL.

The chain is built from TRBV4-1 and TRBJ2-1; no definite D call. CDR1 is MGHRA, CDR2 YSYEKL, per germline. There are 15 residues in the CDR3. The V gene lost 5 bases and the J gene lost 5 bases, with 16 bases spanning the gap. The CDR3 sequence: CASSFVSSANNEQFF. As DNA, the CDR3 is TGCGCCAGCAGCTTCGTTTCGAGCGCGAACAATGAGCAGTTCTTC.

The chain combines TRBV2 with TRBJ2-1; 11 positions match TRBD2. Germline V CDR1 and CDR2: SNHLY, FYNNEI. The CDR3 runs 15 residues. V gave up 6 bases and J gave up 4 bases; unmatched junction bases: 5. As DNA, the CDR3 is TGTGCCAGCAGCCAGGGGACTAGCGGATACAATGAGCAGTTCTTC. Translated: CASSQGTSGYNEQFF.

The V call is TRBV27, the J call TRBJ2-5; 10 positions match TRBD1. The CDR3 spans 13 residues. V dropped 2 bases and J dropped 13; count of bases not matched to a gene: 7. Germline CDR1 and CDR2: MNHEY and SMNVEV (reference sequence). The CDR3 loop reads CASSLGGQGVRYF. The CDR3 region has the DNA TGTGCCAGCAGTTTAGGAGGACAGGGGGTACGGTACTTC.

The chain employs TRBV5-4 and TRBJ2-7; tentative D call: TRBD1 (7 bases). V lost 0 bases and J 3 bases, leaving 13 bases between the germline ends. The CDR3 is made up of 15 amino acids. Per the germline V gene, CDR1 is SGHNT and CDR2 is YYREEE (reference sequence). CDR3 nucleotide sequence: TGTGCCAGCAGCTTGGTTCCAGGGGGGAGCTACGAGCAGTACTTC. Translated, it gives CASSLVPGGSYEQYF. Based on the CDR3 plus reference TRBV5-4 and TRBJ2-7, the full variable domain is ETGVTQSPTHLIKTRGQQVTLRCSSQSGHNTVSWYQQALGQGPQFIFQYYREEENGRGNFPPRFSGLQFPNYSSELNVNALELDDSALYLCASSLVPGGSYEQYFGPGTRLTVT.

This chain links TRBV14 with TRBJ2-3; 9 positions agree with TRBD2. This CDR3 is 15 amino acids long. Germline lookup yields CDR1 SGHDN and CDR2 FVKESK. J lost 5 bases, V lost 4 bases, and 7 bases had no gene match. The CDR3 region is CASSPTGTSLDTQYF. DNA for the CDR3: TGTGCCAGCAGCCCAACCGGGACTAGCTTAGATACGCAGTATTTT.

CDR3 residues: CAISESQREGRNIQYF. The CDR3 nucleotides are TGTGCCATCAGTGAGTCGCAGCGGGAGGGCCGGAACATTCAGTACTTC. This sequence joins TRBV10-3 and TRBJ2-4, with 10 bases identical to TRBD2. The CDR3 totals 16 residues. Unmatched junction bases numbered 6, after V lost 0 bases and J lost 7 bases. The germline gives CDR1 ENHRY, CDR2 SYGVKD.

This clone was detected only a few times. The chain joins TRBV10-3 to TRBJ1-5; 7 bases map to TRBD1. Germline V gene data show CDR1 as ENHRY and CDR2 as SYGVKD. The CDR3 is 13 residues long. Losses at the gene ends were 5 bases for V and 7 bases for J; bases not matched to a gene: 5. DNA of the CDR3: TGTGCCATCAGTCCGCAGGGGGACCAGCCCCAGCATTTT. Protein product: CAISPQGDQPQHF.

This chain joins TRBV6-6 and TRBJ2-7, with a possible D match to TRBD1 (6 bases). V lost 6 bases, J lost 5 bases, and 20 bases lay in between. This CDR3 has 15 residues. Germline V gives CDR1 MNHNY, CDR2 SVGAGI (reference sequence). As DNA, the CDR3 is TGTGCCAGCAGGCCCCCGGGAAGGGGGAGTCACGAGCAGTACTTC. This translates into CASRPPGRGSHEQYF.

This clone was recorded once. The rearrangement uses TRBV7-6 and TRBJ2-5, with 14 bases identical to TRBD2. CDR1 and CDR2 from the germline V gene are SGHVS and FNYEAQ. V lost 10 bases and J lost 5; bases outside the gene matches: 6. The CDR3 runs to 14 residues. The chain's CDR3 is CATRGLAGEETQYF. CDR3 DNA: TGTGCCACGCGGGGACTAGCGGGAGAGGAGACCCAGTACTTC.

This clone occurred a few times. CDR3 DNA sequence: TGTGCCAGCAGTCCCTCGTTGACAGGGTGGGACACTGAAGCTTTCTTT. This codes for CASSPSLTGWDTEAFF. The chain recombines TRBV27 with TRBJ1-1; the match to TRBD1 covers 7 bases. V dropped 5 bases and J dropped 3; count of bases not matched to a gene: 12. The CDR3 length is 16 residues. Germline CDR1 and CDR2: MNHEY and SMNVEV (reference sequence).

The chain carries TRBV7-2 and TRBJ2-1; D uncertain. Germline values: CDR1 SGHTA, CDR2 FQGNSA. The ends were cut back, 2 bases at V and 8 bases at J, with 13 bases in the middle. The CDR3 runs 14 residues. The CDR3 loop is CASSLQIHNDEQFF. CDR3 bases: TGTGCCAGCAGCTTACAGATACACAACGATGAGCAGTTCTTC.

The chain joins TRBV9 to TRBJ2-1, with 8 bases lining up with TRBD1. Germline lookup yields CDR1 SGDLS and CDR2 YYNGEE. The CDR3 loop spans 14 amino acids. The ends lost 4 bases at V and 4 bases at J; junction bases unmatched: 4. For the CDR3, the DNA is TGTGCCAGCAGCCAGGGGACAGGTTACAATGAGCAGTTCTTC. Residues: CASSQGTGYNEQFF.

This chain joins TRBV19 and TRBJ2-1; 12 nucleotides match TRBD2. Germline lookup yields CDR1 LNHDA and CDR2 SQIVND (reference sequence). V dropped 11 bases and J dropped 6; count of bases not matched to a gene: 8. CDR3 length equals 14 residues. The CDR3 protein is CAASSGRAPNEQFF. As DNA, the CDR3 is TGTGCCGCCTCTAGCGGGAGGGCTCCCAATGAGCAGTTCTTC.

The V call is TRBV5-4, the J call TRBJ1-4, with 9 bases lining up with TRBD1. Per the germline V gene, CDR1 is SGHNT and CDR2 is YYREEE (reference sequence). The CDR3 has 16 amino acids. J lost 10 bases, V lost 4 bases, and 14 bases had no gene match. The CDR3 protein is CASSPFTGTGLGKLFF. In DNA form, the CDR3 reads TGTGCCAGCAGCCCATTTACCGGGACAGGGCTTGGAAAACTGTTTTTT.

The V call is TRBV6-6, the J call TRBJ2-2; 7 bases agree with TRBD2. This CDR3 comprises 15 residues. V trimming: 2 bases; J trimming: 5 bases; junction bases outside the gene matches: 5. In germline, CDR1 is MNHNY, CDR2 SVGAGI (reference sequence). Here the CDR3 reads CASSYAGEDTGELFF. CDR3 bases: TGTGCCAGCAGTTACGCGGGAGAAGATACCGGGGAGCTGTTTTTT.

This clone has just one count. The chain links TRBV30 to TRBJ1-3; D is undetermined. V was shortened by 0 bases and J by 3 bases, with 15 bases between the two germline ends. The CDR3 has 16 amino acids. Germline-derived CDR1 and CDR2 are GTSNPN and SVGIG (reference sequence). The CDR3 sequence is CAWSVQLSQNGNTIYF. The CDR3 region has the DNA TGTGCCTGGAGTGTACAGCTCAGCCAGAATGGAAACACCATATATTTT. The full variable domain, completed using reference TRBV30 and TRBJ1-3, is SQTIHQWPATLVQPVGSPLSLECTVEGTSNPNLYWYRQAAGRGLQLLFYSVGIGQISSEVPQNLSASRPQDRQFILSSKKLLLSDSGFYLCAWSVQLSQNGNTIYFGEGSWLTVV.

The chain uses TRBV27 and TRBJ1-1; 7 positions agree with TRBD1. Unmatched junction bases numbered 8, after V lost 2 bases and J lost 5 bases. CDR3 length: 15 amino acids. Germline V lookup: CDR1 MNHEY, CDR2 SMNVEV (reference sequence). CDR3 loop: CASSLLGTGDTEAFF. The CDR3 DNA reads TGTGCCAGCAGTTTACTGGGAACAGGGGATACTGAAGCTTTCTTT.

The rearrangement joins TRBV9 to TRBJ1-2; unclear D gene. Trimming left V 5 bases short and J 3 bases short, with 14 bases between. Per germline, CDR1 SGDLS and CDR2 YYNGEE. This CDR3 spans 14 amino acids. This CDR3 is CASRPDIGDYGYTF. CDR3 nucleotides: TGTGCCAGCAGACCAGACATCGGGGACTATGGCTACACCTTC.

V gene TRBV6-1 combines with J gene TRBJ2-1, with D possibly TRBD1 on 5 matching bases. From germline, CDR1 is MNHNS and CDR2 SASEGT. Deletions cut 2 bases from V and 7 bases from J, with 15 bases between. The CDR3 is made up of 15 amino acids. The CDR3, as DNA: TGTGCCAGCAGTGAAAGTATGGTGGGGCTAAATGAGCAGTTCTTC. Its protein is CASSESMVGLNEQFF.

The J gene is TRBJ1-3, the V gene TRBV7-9, with D tentatively TRBD1 (6 bases). Germline V CDR1 and CDR2: SEHNR, FQNEAQ (reference sequence). The V end was cut by 2 bases, the J end by 6 bases, with 11 bases between. The CDR3 totals 14 residues. Written as DNA, the CDR3 is TGTGCCAGCAGCTTAAGTGGGGGCACAAACACCATATATTTT. As protein: CASSLSGGTNTIYF.

The V and J genes are TRBV5-1 and TRBJ1-5, with D maybe TRBD1 (5 bases). The CDR3 contains 14 residues. V shed 1 base and J shed 6 bases, with 11 bases lying between them. From germline, CDR1 is SGHRS and CDR2 YFSETQ. This CDR3 reads CASSLTGAGQPQHF. As DNA, the CDR3 is TGCGCCAGCAGCTTGACTGGGGCCGGTCAGCCCCAGCATTTT.

This rearrangement joins TRBV27 to TRBJ1-4; D gene uncertain. CDR1 is MNHEY, CDR2 SMNVEV, per germline (reference sequence). The length of the CDR3 is 13 residues. The V end was cut by 3 bases, the J end by 8 bases, with 10 bases between. The CDR3 is CASSLNKREKLFF. For the CDR3, the DNA is TGTGCCAGCAGTTTGAACAAGCGGGAAAAACTGTTTTTT.

The chain uses TRBV10-3 and TRBJ1-5; no reliable D call. Trimming stripped 3 bases from V and 7 bases from J, with 16 bases between. CDR3 length equals 15 residues. Germline V gene data show CDR1 as ENHRY and CDR2 as SYGVKD. The CDR3 protein is CAISDRAFDKQPQHF. CDR3 DNA: TGTGCCATCAGTGATCGAGCCTTTGACAAACAGCCCCAGCATTTT.

V usage is TRBV11-3 and J usage is TRBJ2-3, with D uncertain. The CDR3 consists of 12 residues. In germline, CDR1 is SGHNT, CDR2 YENEEA. The CDR3 nucleotides read TGTGCAGCAAGCCACCTCACAGATACGCAGTATTTT. Its translation: CAASHLTDTQYF.

The chain joins TRBV5-4 to TRBJ2-1; D may be TRBD2 (5 bases). Trimming pared 0 bases from V and 6 bases from J, leaving 7 bases between. This CDR3 region has 13 residues. CDR1 and CDR2 from the germline V gene are SGHNT and YYREEE (reference sequence). CDR3 loop: CASSLAGSNEQFF. The CDR3 nucleotides are TGTGCCAGCAGCTTGGCGGGGAGCAATGAGCAGTTCTTC.

This clone appeared a few times. This chain links TRBV9 with TRBJ2-7, with a tentative D call TRBD1 (6 bases). V lost 5 bases and J lost 0, with 15 bases in between. Germline V CDR1 and CDR2: SGDLS, YYNGEE. This CDR3 has 15 amino acids. This CDR3 reads CASSRRDIPSYEQYF. As DNA, the CDR3 is TGTGCCAGCAGTCGCCGGGACATACCCTCCTACGAGCAGTACTTC.

V usage is TRBV27 and J usage is TRBJ1-4; 10 bases fit TRBD1. The V gene end was trimmed by 10 bases and the J gene end by 6 bases; junction bases not matched to a gene: 8. This CDR3 has 14 amino acids. Germline V gene data show CDR1 as MNHEY and CDR2 as SMNVEV (reference sequence). The CDR3 spells CATKSGTGDEKLFF. The CDR3 region has the DNA TGTGCCACAAAATCCGGGACAGGGGATGAAAAACTGTTTTTT.